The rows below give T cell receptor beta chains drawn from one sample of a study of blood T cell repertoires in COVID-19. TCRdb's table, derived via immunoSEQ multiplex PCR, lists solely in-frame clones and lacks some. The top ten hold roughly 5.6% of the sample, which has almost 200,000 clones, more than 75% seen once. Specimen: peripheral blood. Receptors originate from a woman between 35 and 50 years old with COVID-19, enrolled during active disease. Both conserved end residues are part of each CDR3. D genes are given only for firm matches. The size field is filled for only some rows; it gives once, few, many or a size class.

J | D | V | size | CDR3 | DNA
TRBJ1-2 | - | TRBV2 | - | CASRWDLGYTF | TGTGCCAGCAGGTGGGACTTGGGCTACACCTTC
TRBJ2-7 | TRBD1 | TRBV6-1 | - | CASSDPGQGFGAYEQYF | TGTGCCAGCAGTGACCCGGGACAGGGGTTTGGAGCCTACGAGCAGTACTTC
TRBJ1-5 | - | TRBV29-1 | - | CSARDTDQPQHF | TGCAGCGCCCGGGACACTGATCAGCCCCAGCATTTT
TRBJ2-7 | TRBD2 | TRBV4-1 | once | CASSPSGTRPPGSYEQYF | TGCGCCAGCAGCCCATCCGGGACTAGACCGCCGGGGTCCTACGAGCAGTACTTC
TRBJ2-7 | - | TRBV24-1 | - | CATSEAKGLGSYEQYF | TGTGCCACCAGTGAGGCGAAGGGACTGGGGTCCTACGAGCAGTACTTC
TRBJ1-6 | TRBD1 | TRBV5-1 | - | CASSDRGGSPLHF | TGCGCCAGCAGCGACAGGGGTGGATCACCCCTCCACTTT
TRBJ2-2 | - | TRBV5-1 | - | CASSLKDSSTGELFF | TGCGCCAGCAGCTTGAAAGACAGTTCCACCGGGGAGCTGTTTTTT
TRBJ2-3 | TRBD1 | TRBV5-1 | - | CASSSGQGENTQYF | TGCGCCAGCAGCAGCGGACAGGGGGAGAATACGCAGTATTTT
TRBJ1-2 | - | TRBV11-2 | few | CASSETRLKYTF | TGTGCCAGCAGCGAGACCCGACTCAAGTACACCTTC
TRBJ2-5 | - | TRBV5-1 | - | CASSPGPGGVQETQYF | TGCGCCAGCAGCCCCGGACCAGGCGGGGTCCAAGAGACCCAGTACTTC
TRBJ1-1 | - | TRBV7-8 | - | CASGRGSTEAFF | TGTGCCAGCGGCCGGGGGAGCACTGAAGCTTTCTTT
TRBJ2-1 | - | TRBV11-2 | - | CASSLSPRDEQFF | TGTGCCAGCAGCTTGAGCCCGAGGGATGAGCAGTTCTTC
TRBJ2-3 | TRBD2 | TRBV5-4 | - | CASSLGRGSTDTQYF | TGTGCCAGCAGCCTAGGGCGGGGGAGCACAGATACGCAGTATTTT
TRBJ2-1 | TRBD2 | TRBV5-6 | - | CASSLTSGRYNEQFF | TGTGCCAGCAGCTTGACTAGCGGGAGGTACAATGAGCAGTTCTTC
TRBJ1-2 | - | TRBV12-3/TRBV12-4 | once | CASSLELLYGYTF | TGTGCCAGCAGTTTAGAGTTGCTATATGGCTACACCTTC
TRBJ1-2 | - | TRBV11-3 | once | CASSSPRGTPNYGYTF | TGTGCCAGCAGCTCCCCGAGGGGGACCCCTAACTATGGCTACACCTTC
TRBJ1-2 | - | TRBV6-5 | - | CASSYTDSSGGYTF | TGTGCCAGCAGTTACACGGACAGCTCGGGAGGCTACACCTTC
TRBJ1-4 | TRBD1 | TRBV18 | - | CASSPDRAVEKLFF | TGTGCCAGCTCACCGGACAGGGCCGTCGAAAAACTGTTTTTT
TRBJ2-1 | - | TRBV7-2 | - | CASSKGGALRGVNEQFF | TGTGCCAGCAGCAAAGGAGGGGCGCTCCGAGGTGTTAATGAGCAGTTCTTC
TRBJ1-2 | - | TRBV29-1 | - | CSVEYGGLSNYGYTF | TGCAGCGTTGAATACGGGGGACTAAGCAACTATGGCTACACCTTC
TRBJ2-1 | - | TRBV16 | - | CASSQSSTGQFF | TGTGCCAGCAGCCAATCGTCGACAGGGCAGTTCTTC
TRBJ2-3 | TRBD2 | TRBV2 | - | CACERGLTDTQYF | TGTGCCTGTGAGCGGGGGCTCACAGATACGCAGTATTTT
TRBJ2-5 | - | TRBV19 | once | CASSRYQETQYF | TGTGCCAGTAGTCGGTACCAAGAGACCCAGTACTTC
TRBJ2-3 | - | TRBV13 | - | CASRFTGGWQYF | TGTGCCAGCAGATTTACCGGGGGTTGGCAGTATTTT
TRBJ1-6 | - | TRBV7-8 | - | CASSLAGATSYNSPLHF | TGTGCCAGCAGCTTGGCAGGGGCAACCTCCTATAATTCACCCCTCCACTTT
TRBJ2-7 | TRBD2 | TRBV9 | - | CASSAGLAGDLYEQYF | TGTGCCAGCAGCGCCGGACTAGCGGGGGACCTCTACGAGCAGTACTTC
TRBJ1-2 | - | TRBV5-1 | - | CASSMQREPGYTF | TGCGCCAGCAGCATGCAACGGGAGCCGGGGTACACCTTC
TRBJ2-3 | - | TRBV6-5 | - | CASSGSTDTQYF | TGTGCCAGCAGCGGGAGTACAGATACGCAGTATTTT
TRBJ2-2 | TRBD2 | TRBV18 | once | CASSPRFLAGPNTGELFF | TGTGCCAGCTCACCACGATTTTTAGCGGGACCGAACACCGGGGAGCTGTTTTTT
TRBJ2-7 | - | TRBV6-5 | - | CASSPSRVRAYEQYF | TGTGCCAGCAGCCCCAGCCGGGTCAGGGCCTACGAGCAGTACTTC
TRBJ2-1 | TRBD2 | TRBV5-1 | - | CASSLSPSGDYNEQFF | TGCGCCAGCAGCTTGTCGCCTAGCGGGGACTACAATGAGCAGTTCTTC
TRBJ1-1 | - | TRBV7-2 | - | CASSFFEGNTEAFF | TGTGCCAGCAGCTTTTTCGAGGGGAACACTGAAGCTTTCTTT
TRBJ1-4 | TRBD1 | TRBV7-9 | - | CASSSGTGNEKLFF | TGTGCCAGCAGCTCCGGGACAGGGAATGAAAAACTGTTTTTT
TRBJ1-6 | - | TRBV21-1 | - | CASSKRVRGYRSSYNSPLHF | TGTGCCAGCAGCAAAAGAGTAAGGGGATACAGGAGCTCCTATAATTCACCCCTCCACTTT
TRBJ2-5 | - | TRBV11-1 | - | CASSLRGEQTQYF | TGTGCCAGCAGCTTAAGAGGCGAGCAGACCCAGTACTTC
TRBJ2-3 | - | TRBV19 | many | CASSIRRGGTDTQYF | TGTGCCAGTAGTATTCGCCGCGGTGGCACAGATACGCAGTATTTT
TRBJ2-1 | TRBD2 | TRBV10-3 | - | CAISPKREGNEQFF | TGTGCCATCAGTCCCAAGCGGGAGGGCAATGAGCAGTTCTTC
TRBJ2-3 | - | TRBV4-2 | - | CASSPDPPGDTQYF | TGTGCCAGCAGCCCAGACCCCCCAGGCGATACGCAGTATTTT
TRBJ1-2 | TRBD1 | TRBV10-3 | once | CAITPGTGDGYTF | TGTGCCATCACTCCCGGGACAGGGGATGGCTACACCTTC
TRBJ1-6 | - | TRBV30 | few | CAWSPLSDRLNSPLHF | TGTGCCTGGAGCCCCCTCTCGGACAGACTTAATTCACCCCTCCACTTT
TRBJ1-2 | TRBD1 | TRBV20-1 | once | CSVWDSPQRTF | TGCAGTGTTTGGGACAGTCCACAGAGGACCTTC
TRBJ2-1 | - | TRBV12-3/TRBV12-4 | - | CASRNGFHNEQFF | TGTGCCAGCAGGAACGGGTTCCACAATGAGCAGTTCTTC
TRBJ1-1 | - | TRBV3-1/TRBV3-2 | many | CASSQEQPNTEAFF | TGTGCCAGCAGCCAAGAACAGCCGAACACTGAAGCTTTCTTT
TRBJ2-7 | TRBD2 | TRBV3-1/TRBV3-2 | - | CASSQDPAGVREQYF | TGTGCCAGCAGCCAAGATCCAGCGGGAGTGCGAGAGCAGTACTTC